These T cell receptor beta chains were read from a single sample in a study of T cells in Graves' hyperthyroidism and ophthalmopathy. TCRdb analysed the multiplex PCR reads with MiXCR anew, one entry per CDR3 protein. The sample holds around 760,000 distinct CDR3 sequences, approximately 40% seen once. Sequencing used blood. The receptors originated from a woman in her thirties or forties with Graves' hyperthyroidism. Both conserved end residues are part of each CDR3. The order of the fields is clone size, D gene, J gene, V gene, CDR3 DNA, CDR3 protein. A D gene is named only where the DNA matches it firmly. Part of the rows lack a size; the others show once, few, many or a class for expanded clones.

many,.,TRBJ2-5,TRBV20-1,TGCAGTGCTCTCCCTCCGGCCAAGACGACCCAGTACTTC,CSALPPAKTTQYF
few,TRBD1,TRBJ2-7,TRBV25-1,TGTGCCACGTCGGACGGGACAGGGATTTTCGAGCAGTACTTC,CATSDGTGIFEQYF
few,TRBD1,TRBJ1-4,TRBV5-1,TGCGCCAGCAGCCTGACAGGGGTGAATGAAAAACTGTTTTTT,CASSLTGVNEKLFF
.,.,TRBJ2-5,TRBV6-1,TGTGCCAGCAGTGAAGACGGTAGGCCGTGGGAGACCCAGTACTTC,CASSEDGRPWETQYF
.,.,TRBJ1-2,TRBV19,TGTGCCAGTAGTCAGGGTGCACCCTATGGCTGCACCTTC,CASSQGAPYGCTF
few,.,TRBJ1-1,TRBV5-1,TGCGCCAGCAGCTCCCACAGGGTGAACACTGAAGCTTTCTTT,CASSSHRVNTEAFF
few,.,TRBJ1-3,TRBV12-3/TRBV12-4,TGTGCCAGCAGTGGGCGCAGGGATGTGTATGGAAACACCATATATTTT,CASSGRRDVYGNTIYF
few,TRBD2,TRBJ2-7,TRBV2,TGTGCCAGCCGACTAGCGGGAGTAGGGCAGTACTTC,CASRLAGVGQYF
.,TRBD1,TRBJ1-1,TRBV6-2/TRBV6-3,TGTGCCAGCAGTTCCCGGGACAGGGGGCGCGGTCACACTGAAGCTTTCTTT,CASSSRDRGRGHTEAFF
.,.,TRBJ1-1,TRBV19,TGTGCCAGTAGTGTTAAAGGGGGTGGCGTATACATGAACACTGAAGCTTTCTTT,CASSVKGGGVYMNTEAFF
.,.,TRBJ2-7,TRBV13,TGTGCCAGCAGCCTTACCCCAGCTTTAAGCTCCTACGAGCAGTACTTC,CASSLTPALSSYEQYF
once,.,TRBJ2-2,TRBV7-8,TGTGCCAGCAGCTTAGCGGCAGCTCCTAACACCGGGGAGCTGTTTTTT,CASSLAAAPNTGELFF
.,TRBD1,TRBJ2-2,TRBV30,TGTGCCTGGCACGGGACAGCCAACACCGGGGAGCTGTTTTTT,CAWHGTANTGELFF
.,.,TRBJ1-2,TRBV24-1,TGTGCCACCAGTGATTCCAACAGTATTGGCTACACCTTC,CATSDSNSIGYTF
many,TRBD1,TRBJ1-3,TRBV10-3,TGTGCCATCAGCTCACAGGGGGACGGAAACACCATATATTTT,CAISSQGDGNTIYF
.,.,TRBJ1-4,TRBV6-2/TRBV6-3,TGTGCCAGCAGAAGGAGTGAACCGGAAAAACTGTTTTTT,CASRRSEPEKLFF
many,TRBD1,TRBJ1-2,TRBV12-3/TRBV12-4,TGTGCCAGCAGCTACGGACAGGGTGGTGGTGGCTACACCTTC,CASSYGQGGGGYTF
.,.,TRBJ2-5,TRBV25-1,TGTGCCCATTTCGGGGGCCGGGAGACCCAGTACTTC,CAHFGGRETQYF
many,TRBD1,TRBJ1-1,TRBV7-2,TGTGCCAGCAGCTTACTGAGGGGGCTGCGGGACACTGAAGCTTTCTTT,CASSLLRGLRDTEAFF
few,.,TRBJ2-7,TRBV20-1,TGCAGTGCTAGAGGCTACAGGGGGGGAACCTACGAGCAGTACTTC,CSARGYRGGTYEQYF
.,.,TRBJ1-1,TRBV10-2,TGCGCCAGCGGGAACAGGGAGGACACTGAAGCTTTCTTT,CASGNREDTEAFF
.,TRBD1,TRBJ1-5,TRBV12-3/TRBV12-4,TGTGCCAGCAGTAGCGCGGACAGGGAACATCAGCCCCAGCATTTT,CASSSADREHQPQHF
once,.,TRBJ1-1,TRBV10-3,TGTGCCATCAGTGAGGCCAGGTTAAACACTGAAGCTTTCTTT,CAISEARLNTEAFF
.,.,TRBJ2-2,TRBV19,TGTGCCAGTAGGTGGGTAGCGGCGAACACCGGGGAGCTGTTTTTT,CASRWVAANTGELFF
many,.,TRBJ1-2,TRBV14,TGTGCCAGCAGCCAAGGCCTAAGCCATGGCTACACCTTC,CASSQGLSHGYTF
.,.,TRBJ1-2,TRBV11-2,TGTGCCAGCAGCTTAGACAGGGCATCTCCGAGACGCTATGGCTACACCTTC,CASSLDRASPRRYGYTF
few,.,TRBJ1-3,TRBV14,TGTGCCAGCAGCCAAGAACACTCTGGAAACACCATATATTTT,CASSQEHSGNTIYF
.,.,TRBJ1-2,TRBV6-5,TGTGCCAGCAGGGCAACAGTATATGGCTACACCTTC,CASRATVYGYTF
.,.,TRBJ1-1,TRBV24-1,TGTGCCACCAGTGTTGGGGCAGCCAATGAAGCTTTCTTT,CATSVGAANEAFF
.,.,TRBJ1-3,TRBV7-8,TGTGCCAGCACCCCCCCCTACTCTGGAAACACCATATATTTT,CASTPPYSGNTIYF
many,.,TRBJ1-2,TRBV2,.,CASTVGRGSCTF
.,TRBD1,TRBJ1-1,TRBV10-2,TGTGCCAGCAGTTTAGCCCTATTCCGGGACAGTAAAGCGTTT,CASSLALFRDSKAF
many,TRBD1,TRBJ2-5,TRBV20-1,TGCAGTGCCCTCGGACAGGGGGAGACCCAGTACTTC,CSALGQGETQYF
.,.,TRBJ1-3,TRBV2,TGTGCCAGCAGTTCGCGCCTGGGCCTCTCTGGAAACACCATATATTTT,CASSSRLGLSGNTIYF
many,TRBD2,TRBJ2-5,TRBV7-9,TGTGCCAGCAGCTTTGCCCGGACTAGCGCCAAAGAGACCCAGTACTTC,CASSFARTSAKETQYF
.,TRBD1,TRBJ2-1,TRBV7-3,TGTGCCAGTAGAGGACAGGGCCCCTACAATGAGCAGTTCTTC,CASRGQGPYNEQFF
many,.,TRBJ2-5,TRBV7-2,TGTGCCAGCAGCTTACAGCAATATTCTGGGGAGACCCAGTACTTC,CASSLQQYSGETQYF
.,TRBD1,TRBJ1-2,TRBV10-3,TGTGCCATCAGTACAACAGGACAGGGGAAGTATGGCTACACCTTC,CAISTTGQGKYGYTF
many,.,TRBJ2-5,TRBV25-1,TGTGCCAGCAGTGAGCTTCGGGGAGCGGAGACTCAAGAGACCCAGTACTTC,CASSELRGAETQETQYF
.,.,TRBJ1-1,TRBV20-1,TGCAGTGCTAGGGGGACGCCCCCCACTGAAGCTTTCTTT,CSARGTPPTEAFF
many,.,TRBJ1-6,TRBV10-3,TGTGCCATCAGCCTCTCGAGCTCCTATAATTCACCCCTCCACTTT,CAISLSSSYNSPLHF
many,.,TRBJ1-2,TRBV2,TGTGCCAGCAGTGTACACGAGAACTATGGCTACACCTTC,CASSVHENYGYTF
many,.,TRBJ1-5,TRBV29-1,TGCAGCGCCCACACGGGTAGCAATCAGCCCCAGCATTTT,CSAHTGSNQPQHF
many,.,TRBJ1-5,TRBV24-1,TGTGCCACCAGTGTGGGCAGGAGTAGCAATCAGCCCCAGCATTTT,CATSVGRSSNQPQHF
.,.,TRBJ1-3,TRBV7-6,TGTGCCAGCAGCTTAGCGCCCGGGCGAAACACCATATATTTT,CASSLAPGRNTIYF